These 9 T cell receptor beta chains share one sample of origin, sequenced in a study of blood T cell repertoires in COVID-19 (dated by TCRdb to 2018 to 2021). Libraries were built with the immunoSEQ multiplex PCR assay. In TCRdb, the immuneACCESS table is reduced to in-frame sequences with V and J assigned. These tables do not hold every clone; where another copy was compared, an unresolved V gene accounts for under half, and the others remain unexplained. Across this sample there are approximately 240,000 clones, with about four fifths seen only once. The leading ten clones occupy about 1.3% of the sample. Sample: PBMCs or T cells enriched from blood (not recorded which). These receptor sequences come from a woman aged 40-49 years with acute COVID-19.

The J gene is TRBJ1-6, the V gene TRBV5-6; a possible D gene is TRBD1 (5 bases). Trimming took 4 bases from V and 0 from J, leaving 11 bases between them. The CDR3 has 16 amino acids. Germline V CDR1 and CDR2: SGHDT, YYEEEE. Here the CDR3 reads CASSPTGSSYNSPLHF. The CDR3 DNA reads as TGTGCCAGCAGCCCTACAGGCAGCTCCTATAATTCACCCCTCCACTTT.

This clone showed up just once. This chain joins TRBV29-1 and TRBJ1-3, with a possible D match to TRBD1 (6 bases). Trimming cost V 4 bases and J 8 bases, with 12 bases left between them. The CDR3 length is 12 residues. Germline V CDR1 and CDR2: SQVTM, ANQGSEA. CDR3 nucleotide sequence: TGCAGCGTTGGGGGGCTGGGGGACACCATATATTTT. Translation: CSVGGLGDTIYF.

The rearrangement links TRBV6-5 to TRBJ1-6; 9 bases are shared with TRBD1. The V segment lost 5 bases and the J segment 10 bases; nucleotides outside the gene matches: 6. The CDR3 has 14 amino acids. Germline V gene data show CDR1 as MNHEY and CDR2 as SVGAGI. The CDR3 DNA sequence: TGTGCCAGCAGTCCGGACAGGGGAGAGTCACCCCTCCACTTT. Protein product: CASSPDRGESPLHF.

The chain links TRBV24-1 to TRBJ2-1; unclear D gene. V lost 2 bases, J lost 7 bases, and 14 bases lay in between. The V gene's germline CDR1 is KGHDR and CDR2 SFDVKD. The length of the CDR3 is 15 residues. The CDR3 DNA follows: TGTGCCACCAGTGATTCCCTGTTTAGCACTAATGAGCAGTTCTTC. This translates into CATSDSLFSTNEQFF.

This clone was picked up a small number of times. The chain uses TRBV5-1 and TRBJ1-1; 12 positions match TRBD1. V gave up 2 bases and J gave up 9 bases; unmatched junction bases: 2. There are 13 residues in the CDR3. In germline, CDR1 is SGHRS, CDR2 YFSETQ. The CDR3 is CASSFGTGGKAFF. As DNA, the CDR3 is TGCGCCAGCAGCTTCGGGACAGGGGGCAAAGCTTTCTTT. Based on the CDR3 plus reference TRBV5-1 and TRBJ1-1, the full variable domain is KAGVTQTPRYLIKTRGQQVTLSCSPISGHRSVSWYQQTPGQGLQFLFEYFSETQRNKGNFPGRFSGRQFSNSRSEMNVSTLELGDSALYLCASSFGTGGKAFFGQGTRLTVV.

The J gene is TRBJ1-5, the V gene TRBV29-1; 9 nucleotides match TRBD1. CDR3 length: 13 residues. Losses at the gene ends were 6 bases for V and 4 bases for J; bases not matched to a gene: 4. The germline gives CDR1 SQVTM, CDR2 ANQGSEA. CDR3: CSVSTGGNQPQHF. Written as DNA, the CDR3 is TGCAGCGTCTCGACAGGGGGAAATCAGCCCCAGCATTTT.

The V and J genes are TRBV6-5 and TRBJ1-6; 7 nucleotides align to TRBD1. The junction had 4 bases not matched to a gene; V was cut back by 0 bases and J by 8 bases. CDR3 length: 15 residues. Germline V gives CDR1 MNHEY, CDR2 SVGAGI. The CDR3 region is CASSYSGQKYSPLHF. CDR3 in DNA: TGTGCCAGCAGTTACTCGGGACAGAAGTATTCACCCCTCCACTTT.

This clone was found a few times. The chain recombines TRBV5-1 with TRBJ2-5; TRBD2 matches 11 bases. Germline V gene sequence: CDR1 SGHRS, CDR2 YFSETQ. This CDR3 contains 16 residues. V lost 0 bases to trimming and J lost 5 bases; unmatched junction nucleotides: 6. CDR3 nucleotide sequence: TGCGCCAGCAGCTTGGGACCGACTAGCGGGAAGGAGACCCAGTACTTC. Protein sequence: CASSLGPTSGKETQYF.

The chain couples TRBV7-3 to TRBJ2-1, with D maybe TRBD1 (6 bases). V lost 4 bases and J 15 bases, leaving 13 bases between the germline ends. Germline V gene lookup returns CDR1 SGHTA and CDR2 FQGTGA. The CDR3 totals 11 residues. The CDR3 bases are TGTGCCAGCAGCTCTGGACAGTCGCGGTTCTTC. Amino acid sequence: CASSSGQSRFF.